These 21 T cell receptor beta chains were sequenced from one sample in a study of blood T cell repertoires in COVID-19. TCRdb's copy holds only in-frame clones and misses some; the assay was immunoSEQ multiplex PCR. The sample lists about 170,000 clones, approximately 90% occurring once. What was sequenced was peripheral blood. These receptors all come from a man aged 45-60 years who had recovered from COVID-19.

The chain employs TRBV6-2 or TRBV6-3 and TRBJ2-2; 9 bases map to TRBD2. The germline V gene encodes CDR1 MNHEY and CDR2 SVGEGT. V lost 2 bases, J lost 6 bases, and 7 bases stayed unmatched. The CDR3 extends over 16 amino acids. The CDR3 reads CASSYPLAGRAGELFF. The CDR3 DNA follows: TGTGCCAGCAGTTACCCTCTAGCGGGGAGGGCCGGGGAGCTGTTTTTT.

The chain is built from TRBV7-2 and TRBJ2-2, with TRBD1 identical over 7 bases. Germline V lookup: CDR1 SGHTA, CDR2 FQGNSA. Trimming removed 5 bases from V and 5 bases from J; junction bases left unmatched: 11. The length of the CDR3 is 16 residues. The CDR3 spells CASSPSYRQGTGELFF. CDR3 bases: TGTGCCAGCAGCCCCTCCTACAGACAGGGAACCGGGGAGCTGTTTTTT.

This clone was seen only a few times. The chain is built from TRBV5-1 and TRBJ2-1, with 7 bases aligning to TRBD2. V trimming: 5 bases; J trimming: 15 bases; junction bases outside the gene matches: 8. This CDR3 contains 11 residues. The germline CDR1 and CDR2 sequences are SGHRS and YFSETQ. The CDR3 spells CASSLAGPRFF. CDR3 sequence (DNA): TGCGCCAGCAGTTTAGCGGGCCCACGGTTCTTC. Together with reference TRBV5-1 and TRBJ2-1, the CDR3 gives the full variable domain: KAGVTQTPRYLIKTRGQQVTLSCSPISGHRSVSWYQQTPGQGLQFLFEYFSETQRNKGNFPGRFSGRQFSNSRSEMNVSTLELGDSALYLCASSLAGPRFFGPGTRLTVL.

The genes are TRBV6-5 and TRBJ2-7, with TRBD2 matching over 8 bases. The V and J ends lost 8 bases and 3 bases, in that order; junction bases with no gene match: 6. The CDR3 loop spans 13 amino acids. Germline V gene sequence: CDR1 MNHEY, CDR2 SVGAGI. The CDR3 spells CASDSGGDYEQYF. CDR3 coding DNA: TGTGCCAGCGACTCGGGGGGGGACTACGAGCAGTACTTC.

This chain uses TRBV4-3 with TRBJ1-2; D might be TRBD1 (5 bases). Germline V gene data show CDR1 as LGHNA and CDR2 as YSLEER. The V end lost 0 bases, the J end lost 3 bases, and 11 bases lay between the germline ends. The CDR3 is made up of 15 amino acids. The CDR3 sequence is CASSQDSGGDYGYTF. In nucleotides, the CDR3 is TGCGCCAGCAGCCAAGATTCGGGGGGGGACTATGGCTACACCTTC.

The chain couples TRBV18 to TRBJ2-6, with 8 bases matching TRBD1. Germline CDR1 KGHSH, CDR2 LQKENI. Unmatched junction bases numbered 6, after V lost 1 base and J lost 4 bases. The CDR3 is 17 amino acids. CDR3 nucleotide sequence: TGTGCCAGCTCACCACAGGCCAGGGGGCGAGGGGCCAACGTCCTGACTTTC. Translating it yields CASSPQARGRGANVLTF.

This sequence joins TRBV24-1 and TRBJ2-2; TRBD1 might be the D (6 bases). Germline V CDR1 and CDR2: KGHDR, SFDVKD. This CDR3 has 16 residues. V lost 4 bases and J 5 bases, leaving 16 bases between the germline ends. The CDR3 region is CATSDAATGTTGELFF. The CDR3 DNA is TGTGCCACCAGTGACGCCGCGACAGGAACGACCGGGGAGCTGTTTTTT.

The chain links TRBV9 to TRBJ1-6, with a weak D call TRBD1 (6 bases). The CDR3 loop spans 14 amino acids. V was clipped by 7 bases and J by 6 bases, with 14 bases between them. Germline loops: CDR1 SGDLS, CDR2 YYNGEE. The DNA of the CDR3 is TGTGCCAGCGGTAAGACAGGCTCTAATTCACCCCTCCACTTT. Its translation: CASGKTGSNSPLHF.

The V call is TRBV4-3, the J call TRBJ2-1; TRBD2 agrees at 12 bases. The CDR3 is 20 amino acids. J gave up 1 base and V 4 bases, and 14 bases lay outside the gene matches. Germline CDR1 LGHNA, CDR2 YSLEER. In DNA form, the CDR3 reads TGCGCCAGCAGCCGCCTCAAGGGCCTAGCGGGGGGGAGGTCCTACAATGAGCAGTTCTTC. It translates to CASSRLKGLAGGRSYNEQFF.

The CDR3 coding sequence is TGTGCCAGCAGCTCGAACAGGGGAAAGGGTTCACCCCTCCACTTT. Its translation is CASSSNRGKGSPLHF. The chain uses TRBV7-9 and TRBJ1-6, with 7 bases fitting TRBD1. Per the germline V gene, CDR1 is SEHNR and CDR2 is FQNEAQ (reference sequence). This CDR3 has 15 residues. The V and J ends lost 4 bases and 9 bases, in that order; junction bases with no gene match: 9.

CDR3 residues: CASSLDGGGYNEQFF. The CDR3 nucleotides are TGTGCCAGCAGCTTAGACGGGGGGGGATACAATGAGCAGTTCTTC. V is TRBV11-2 and J is TRBJ2-1; TRBD2 matches 8 bases. The CDR3 contains 15 residues. Per germline, CDR1 SGHAT and CDR2 FQNNGV. V was pared by 0 bases and J by 4 bases, with 2 bases of the junction left unmatched. Looking up the rest from reference TRBV11-2 and TRBJ2-1 gives the full variable domain: EAGVAQSPRYKIIEKRQSVAFWCNPISGHATLYWYQQILGQGPKLLIQFQNNGVVDDSQLPKDRFSAERLKGVDSTLKIQPAKLEDSAVYLCASSLDGGGYNEQFFGPGTRLTVL.

The rearrangement links TRBV16 to TRBJ2-2; D uncertain. V lost 0 bases to trimming and J lost 7 bases, with 6 bases between them. Germline CDR1 is KGHSY and CDR2 is FQNENV. The CDR3 extends over 13 amino acids. The CDR3 coding sequence is TGTGCCAGCAGCCAATCTCCCCACGGGGAGCTGTTTTTT. This gives the protein CASSQSPHGELFF.

The V and J genes are TRBV2 and TRBJ2-5; 9 bases map to TRBD2. The J segment lost 4 bases and the V segment lost 7 bases, leaving 19 bases of the junction unmatched. The germline V gene encodes CDR1 SNHLY and CDR2 FYNNEI. The CDR3 length is 18 residues. The CDR3 region is CASKEGPLAGKRPETQYF. The CDR3 DNA is TGTGCCAGCAAGGAGGGGCCGCTAGCGGGAAAACGACCAGAGACCCAGTACTTC.

The chain couples TRBV9 to TRBJ1-1; D is unclear. Germline CDR1 and CDR2: SGDLS and YYNGEE. V dropped 0 bases and J dropped 2 bases, with 8 bases sitting between them. The CDR3 runs 14 residues. The DNA of the CDR3 is TGTGCCAGCAGCGTAGATACAGCAAACACTGAAGCTTTCTTT. Amino acids: CASSVDTANTEAFF.

V gene TRBV2 combines with J gene TRBJ1-4, with 8 bases matching TRBD1. V dropped 6 bases and J dropped 0; count of bases not matched to a gene: 0. This CDR3 region has 14 residues. Germline V lookup: CDR1 SNHLY, CDR2 FYNNEI. The CDR3 nucleotides read TGTGCCAGCAGCAGGGGGCCAACTAATGAAAAACTGTTTTTT. Protein sequence: CASSRGPTNEKLFF. Looking up the rest from reference TRBV2 and TRBJ1-4 gives the full variable domain: EPEVTQTPSHQVTQMGQEVILRCVPISNHLYFYWYRQILGQKVEFLVSFYNNEISEKSEIFDDQFSVERPDGSNFTLKIRSTKLEDSAMYFCASSRGPTNEKLFFGSGTQLSVL.

The chain carries TRBV19 and TRBJ1-3, with unresolved D. Germline V lookup: CDR1 LNHDA, CDR2 SQIVND (reference sequence). The CDR3 is made up of 15 amino acids. V was cut by 5 bases and J by 0 bases, with 11 bases left in between. In DNA form, the CDR3 reads TGTGCCAGTAGTGCTCAAGTTAGCTCTGGAAACACCATATATTTT. This sequence encodes CASSAQVSSGNTIYF.

This chain links TRBV21-1 with TRBJ1-5. TRBV21-1 is termed a pseudogene. This CDR3 has 16 amino acids. The CDR3 DNA sequence: TGTGCCAGCAGCAAAGTAAGAGGGTCGGAAGATCAGCCCCAGCATTTT. Protein product: CASSKVRGSEDQPQHF.

The rearrangement uses TRBV5-1 and TRBJ1-3; the match to TRBD1 covers 8 bases. J gave up 4 bases and V 0 bases, and 12 bases lay outside the gene matches. Germline CDR1 reads SGHRS; CDR2 reads YFSETQ. This CDR3 has 18 residues. CDR3 region: CASSLGLRQGSNGNTIYF. As DNA, the CDR3 is TGCGCCAGCAGCTTGGGTCTACGACAGGGGAGCAACGGAAACACCATATATTTT. The complete variable domain, with remaining parts taken from reference TRBV5-1 and TRBJ1-3, reads KAGVTQTPRYLIKTRGQQVTLSCSPISGHRSVSWYQQTPGQGLQFLFEYFSETQRNKGNFPGRFSGRQFSNSRSEMNVSTLELGDSALYLCASSLGLRQGSNGNTIYFGEGSWLTVV.

J is TRBJ1-4 and V is TRBV15, with 9 bases aligning to TRBD1. Unmatched junction bases numbered 5, after V lost 4 bases and J lost 8 bases. Germline V gene lookup returns CDR1 LNHNV and CDR2 YYDKDF (reference sequence). The CDR3 is 14 residues long. In DNA, the CDR3 is TGTGCCACCAGCAAACAGGGGGCGGGCGAAAAACTGTTTTTT. This codes for CATSKQGAGEKLFF. Full variable domain (missing parts from reference TRBV15 and TRBJ1-4): DAMVIQNPRYQVTQFGKPVTLSCSQTLNHNVMYWYQQKSSQAPKLLFHYYDKDFNNEADTPDNFQSRRPNTSFCFLDIRSPGLGDTAMYLCATSKQGAGEKLFFGSGTQLSVL.

This clone was picked up one time. The chain joins TRBV27 to TRBJ1-3; 10 bases are a match to TRBD1. The germline V gene encodes CDR1 MNHEY and CDR2 SMNVEV (reference sequence). V shed 4 bases and J 4 bases; nucleotides not matched to a gene: 4. This CDR3 has 15 residues. The CDR3 region has the DNA TGTGCCAGCAGTTCAGCGGGACAGGGGGGAAACACCATATATTTT. The encoded protein is CASSSAGQGGNTIYF.

This clone was detected once. V usage is TRBV2 and J usage is TRBJ2-7, with 10 bases lining up with TRBD2. V trimming: 0 bases; J trimming: 5 bases; junction bases outside the gene matches: 4. CDR3 length: 15 amino acids. The germline V gene has CDR1 SNHLY and CDR2 FYNNEI. The CDR3 DNA reads as TGTGCCAGCAGTGAAGCAACTAGCGGGATCCACGAGCAGTACTTC. This translates into CASSEATSGIHEQYF.